This TCR beta chain was observed in a study of Graves' ophthalmopathy and Graves' hyperthyroidism. This clonotype was picked up many times. The target antigen is unknown. Overall study results and limits: With around 70% sensitivity and around 79% specificity, the model predicted ophthalmopathy progression.

Beta-chain TCR CDR3 regions were amplified from RNA transcripts. HTBI primers were used in a first-round RT-PCR, which preceded a second-round multiplex PCR. TCRdb re-derived calls from the multiplex PCR reads in MiXCR, one entry per CDR3 protein. The sample consists of 450,000 to 600,000 distinct CDR3 sequences, about 40% of them appearing once. Germline values: CDR1 SQVTM, CDR2 ANQGSEA. The J segment lost 6 bases and the V segment lost 4 bases, leaving 8 bases of the junction unmatched. The CDR3 covers 14 residues. Material: peripheral blood or thyroid tissue (not recorded which). This TCR came from an adult man with Graves' hyperthyroidism. The chain joins TRBV29-1 to TRBJ1-2; the match to TRBD1 covers 10 bases. CDR3: CSVAGTGASDGYTF. In DNA form, the CDR3 reads TGCAGCGTTGCCGGGACAGGGGCGTCCGATGGCTACACCTTC.